A single sample is the source of the 21 T cell receptor beta chains below, sequenced in a study of T cells during gluten challenge in celiac disease. Three nested PCRs with multiplexed primers covering all TRA and TRB V genes amplified paired chains. MiXCR was run by TCRdb on the single-cell sequencing reads, yielding one entry per CDR3 protein. The profile shows 350 to 500 distinct CDR3 sequences, about 33% of them singletons. The source material was gluten-specific CD4+ T cells sorted from the duodenum using tetramers, sampled at baseline or on day 14 of gluten challenge (not recorded which). The receptors stem from a female donor with celiac disease.

V is TRBV5-1 and J is TRBJ2-3; possible D gene TRBD1, 5 bases. This CDR3 contains 15 residues. Germline CDR1 reads SGHRS; CDR2 reads YFSETQ. V lost 2 bases to trimming and J lost 2 bases, with 12 bases between them. The CDR3 bases are TGCGCCAGCAGCTTACGGCCAGGGAACACAGATACGCAGTATTTT. Protein sequence: CASSLRPGNTDTQYF.

Judged by abundance, this clonotype is large (0.1 to 1%). The chain has TRBV5-1 and TRBJ2-3; TRBD1 is a possible D gene (5 bases). This CDR3 is 15 amino acids long. Germline-derived CDR1 and CDR2 are SGHRS and YFSETQ. V shed 4 bases and J shed 2 bases, with 14 bases lying between them. The CDR3 is CASSHRAGSTDTQYF. The CDR3 DNA sequence: TGCGCCAGCAGCCATAGGGCAGGGTCCACAGATACGCAGTATTTT.

Judged by abundance, this clonotype is large. The chain links TRBV15 to TRBJ2-5, with D possibly being TRBD1 (6 bases). This CDR3 comprises 16 residues. The V end was cut by 3 bases, the J end by 5 bases, with 19 bases between. Per the germline V gene, CDR1 is LNHNV and CDR2 is YYDKDF (reference sequence). In DNA form, the CDR3 reads TGTGCCACCAGCAGTGGGCGGGTGGGGGCTGGGGAGACCCAGTACTTC. Translated, it gives CATSSGRVGAGETQYF.

There are a few counts of this clonotype. The chain has TRBV20-1 and TRBJ2-2; no clear D gene. Germline assignment: CDR1 DFQATT and CDR2 SNEGSKA (reference sequence). This CDR3 contains 15 residues. The V end lost 0 bases, the J end lost 3 bases, and 11 bases lay between the germline ends. CDR3 sequence (DNA): TGCAGTGCTAGAGACAATATTGGGGACACCGGGGAGCTGTTTTTT. It translates to CSARDNIGDTGELFF.

The chain has TRBV29-1 and TRBJ2-3; 12 bases map to TRBD2. With 7 bases clipped from V and 3 bases from J, the junction kept 5 bases outside the gene matches. The length of the CDR3 is 14 residues. The germline CDR1 and CDR2 sequences are SQVTM and ANQGSEA. The CDR3 DNA is TGCAGCGCCTACGGACTAGCGGGAACAGATACGCAGTATTTT. Translating gives CSAYGLAGTDTQYF.

The rearrangement uses TRBV14 and TRBJ2-7; D is unresolved. The V gene's germline CDR1 is SGHDN and CDR2 FVKESK. The V end lost 0 bases, the J end lost 3 bases, and 12 bases lay between the germline ends. The CDR3 has 15 residues. DNA of the CDR3: TGTGCCAGCAGCCAAGATATACAGCAGGTCTACGAGCAGTACTTC. Translation: CASSQDIQQVYEQYF.

This clonotype is labeled hyperexpanded. This chain links TRBV3-1 with TRBJ2-1; TRBD1 agrees at 8 bases. Germline loops: CDR1 LGHDT, CDR2 YNNKEL (reference sequence). This CDR3 region has 13 residues. With V trimmed by 5 bases and J by 7 bases, 4 bases remained unmatched. The CDR3 DNA is TGTGCCAGCAGCTATTACAGGGGGAATGAGCAGTTCTTC. It codes for CASSYYRGNEQFF.

The CDR3 loop is CASSLGVEVYEQYF. The DNA for the CDR3 is TGTGCCAGCAGCTTGGGGGTGGAAGTCTACGAGCAGTACTTC. The V and J genes are TRBV7-6 and TRBJ2-7; either TRBD1 or TRBD2 may fit D (5 bases each). This CDR3 comprises 14 residues. In germline, CDR1 is SGHVS, CDR2 FNYEAQ. Trimming cost V 3 bases and J 3 bases, with 12 bases left between them. Looking up the rest from reference TRBV7-6 and TRBJ2-7 gives the full variable domain: GAGVSQSPRYKVTKRGQDVALRCDPISGHVSLYWYRQALGQGPEFLTYFNYEAQQDKSGLPNDRFSAERPEGSISTLTIQRTEQRDSAMYRCASSLGVEVYEQYFGPGTRLTVT.

The chain employs TRBV5-4 and TRBJ2-5; D uncertain. CDR3 length: 12 residues. Trimming took off 2 bases at V and 5 bases at J, with 7 bases between the two ends. Germline V CDR1 and CDR2: SGHNT, YYREEE (reference sequence). The CDR3 protein is CASSFGSETQYF. CDR3 nucleotide sequence: TGTGCCAGCAGCTTTGGGTCGGAGACCCAGTACTTC.

This clonotype turned up a few times. The rearrangement joins TRBV7-2 to TRBJ2-3, with D perhaps matching TRBD2 (6 bases). Trimming cost V 4 bases and J 4 bases, with 18 bases left between them. CDR3 length: 16 residues. CDR1 and CDR2 from the germline V gene are SGHTA and FQGNSA. CDR3 sequence (DNA): TGTGCCAGCAGCTCCCGGGGGTTCGTCCAACCAGATACGCAGTATTTT. It encodes CASSSRGFVQPDTQYF.

V is TRBV3-1 and J is TRBJ1-1, with D maybe TRBD1 (5 bases). This CDR3 spans 17 amino acids. V lost 0 bases and J lost 0, with 14 bases in between. CDR1 is LGHDT, CDR2 YNNKEL, per germline (reference sequence). The CDR3 here is CASSQEGKGYMNTEAFF. CDR3 DNA sequence: TGTGCCAGCAGCCAAGAAGGGAAGGGGTACATGAACACTGAAGCTTTCTTT.

The rearrangement uses TRBV7-3 and TRBJ2-3, with D possibly TRBD2 on 5 matching bases. Trimming removed 5 bases at V and 2 bases at J, with 8 bases between. Looked up from germline, CDR1 is SGHTA and CDR2 is FQGTGA. This CDR3 contains 13 residues. CDR3 nucleotides: TGTGCCAGCAGCACGACTAACACAGATACGCAGTATTTT. The encoded protein is CASSTTNTDTQYF.

The chain links TRBV6-5 to TRBJ1-1; D might be TRBD1 (6 bases). Trimming stripped 5 bases from V and 5 bases from J, with 24 bases between. Germline CDR1 MNHEY, CDR2 SVGAGI. The CDR3 is 17 residues long. CDR3 sequence reads: CASSPLTGWGMGTEAFF. In nucleotides, the CDR3 is TGTGCCAGCAGTCCCCTCACAGGGTGGGGGATGGGGACTGAAGCTTTCTTT.

The chain links TRBV5-1 to TRBJ1-2; 9 nucleotides line up with TRBD1. Germline loops: CDR1 SGHRS, CDR2 YFSETQ. The V segment lost 0 bases and the J segment 12 bases; nucleotides outside the gene matches: 18. The CDR3 consists of 17 residues. The CDR3 nucleotides read TGCGCCAGCAGCTTGGCCGGGGGACAGGGCGTTGTGGGAGGCCACACCTTC. It yields the protein CASSLAGGQGVVGGHTF.

The table lists this clonotype with a few counts. This chain connects TRBV29-1 to TRBJ2-7; 7 bases map to TRBD2. The CDR3 is made up of 13 amino acids. V lost 6 bases and J lost 0; bases outside the gene matches: 5. The germline V gene has CDR1 SQVTM and CDR2 ANQGSEA. The CDR3 DNA sequence: TGCAGCGTGGGGGGAGGGACCTCCTACGAGCAGTACTTC. Its translation is CSVGGGTSYEQYF.

This clonotype rates as hyperexpanded. V gene TRBV29-1 combines with J gene TRBJ1-2; D possibly corresponds to TRBD1 (5 bases). Trimming cost V 3 bases and J 8 bases, with 13 bases left between them. The CDR3 is 12 amino acids. Germline loops: CDR1 SQVTM, CDR2 ANQGSEA. CDR3 amino acids: CSVDAGSGGYTF. The CDR3 DNA is TGCAGCGTTGACGCAGGGAGTGGAGGCTACACCTTC.

The V and J genes are TRBV11-3 and TRBJ2-3; D not certain. Germline V gene lookup returns CDR1 SGHNT and CDR2 YENEEA. The germline V and J ends were trimmed by 1 base and 1 base, with 6 bases remaining between them. This CDR3 comprises 14 residues. The CDR3 DNA is TGTGCCAGCAGCTTAGGCGACGGCACAGATACGCAGTATTTT. This translates into CASSLGDGTDTQYF.

This clonotype was detected a few times. V is TRBV15 and J is TRBJ1-2; tentatively, D is TRBD1 (5 bases). Between the trimmed V and J ends, which lost 5 bases and 4 bases, there was a span of 20 bases. CDR1 is LNHNV and CDR2 is YYDKDF in the germline V gene (reference sequence). The CDR3 is 16 residues long. This chain's CDR3 is CATSEGRGSLFYGYTF. The CDR3 DNA reads as TGTGCCACCAGCGAGGGGCGGGGCTCCCTTTTCTATGGCTACACCTTC.

The V call is TRBV4-1, the J call TRBJ2-2, with D perhaps TRBD2 (7 bases). The CDR3 runs to 16 residues. Germline CDR1 reads MGHRA; CDR2 reads YSYEKL. The V and J ends lost 4 bases and 3 bases respectively, with 15 bases between them. The CDR3 DNA reads as TGCGCCAGCAGCCCCTGGGGGGGGGCTGACACCGGGGAGCTGTTTTTT. As protein: CASSPWGGADTGELFF.

This clonotype counts as large. The V gene is TRBV4-3, the J gene TRBJ1-6; TRBD1 aligns across 7 bases. Trimming at V came to 0 bases and at J to 7 bases, leaving 9 bases not matched to a gene. The CDR3 contains 17 residues. From germline, CDR1 is LGHNA and CDR2 YSLEER. This CDR3 reads CASSQEDRMAPNSPLHF. In nucleotides, the CDR3 is TGCGCCAGCAGCCAAGAGGACAGGATGGCACCAAATTCACCCCTCCACTTT.

This clonotype is medium-sized (0.01 to 0.1%) within its sample. The rearrangement links TRBV4-3 to TRBJ2-1; 11 nucleotides line up with TRBD2. There are 16 residues in the CDR3. In germline, CDR1 is LGHNA, CDR2 YSLEER. The V segment lost 3 bases and the J segment 3 bases; nucleotides outside the gene matches: 4. CDR3 in DNA: TGCGCCAGCAGCCACCTACTAGCGGGGGACTACAATGAGCAGTTCTTC. Translating it yields CASSHLLAGDYNEQFF.